This TCR beta chain stems from a study of T cells in Graves' hyperthyroidism and ophthalmopathy. General study points: The majority of expanded thyroid clonotypes above 0.001 also appeared in blood.

Diagnoses were established using clinical symptoms, serum thyroxine and TRAb, thyroid ultrasound and orbital computed tomography. Extraction of PBMCs used 8 to 10 ml of fresh peripheral blood. What was amplified from RNA transcripts were TCR beta CDR3 regions. With the HTBI primer set, the TCR CDR3 went through a first round of RT-PCR. Using its own MiXCR run on the multiplex PCR reads, TCRdb lists one record per CDR3 protein. This sample yields nearly 750,000 distinct CDR3 sequences, of which approximately 40% are seen a single time; more than 25% belongs to the top ten. This CDR3 has 16 amino acids. The trim removed 5 bases at V and 3 bases at J, leaving 10 bases unmatched. Germline V gene sequence: CDR1 SGHTA, CDR2 FQGTGA. As concerns this clonotype: As yet, its antigen is unknown.

The sequence was collected from a woman between 35 and 50 years old with Graves' hyperthyroidism. The chain recombines TRBV7-3 with TRBJ1-3, with 7 nucleotides matching TRBD1. Sample: blood. The CDR3: CASSPWTGSVGNTIYF. The DNA of the CDR3 is TGTGCCAGCAGCCCCTGGACAGGATCCGTTGGAAACACCATATATTTT.